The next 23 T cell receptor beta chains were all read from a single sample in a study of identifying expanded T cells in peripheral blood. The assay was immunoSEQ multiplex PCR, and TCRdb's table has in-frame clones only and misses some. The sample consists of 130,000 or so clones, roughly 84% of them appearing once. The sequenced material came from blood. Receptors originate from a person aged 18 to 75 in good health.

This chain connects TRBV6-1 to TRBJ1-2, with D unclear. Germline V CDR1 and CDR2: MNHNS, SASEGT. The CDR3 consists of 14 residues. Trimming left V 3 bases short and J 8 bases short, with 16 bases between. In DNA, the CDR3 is TGTGCCAGCAGTGAGCGATGGGATAGACGAGGCTACACCTTC. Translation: CASSERWDRRGYTF.

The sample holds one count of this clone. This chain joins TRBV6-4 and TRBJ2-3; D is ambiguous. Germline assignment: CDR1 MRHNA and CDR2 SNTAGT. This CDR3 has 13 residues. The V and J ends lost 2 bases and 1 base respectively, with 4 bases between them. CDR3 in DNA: TGTGCCAGCAGTGACCAACGCACAGATACGCAGTATTTT. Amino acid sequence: CASSDQRTDTQYF.

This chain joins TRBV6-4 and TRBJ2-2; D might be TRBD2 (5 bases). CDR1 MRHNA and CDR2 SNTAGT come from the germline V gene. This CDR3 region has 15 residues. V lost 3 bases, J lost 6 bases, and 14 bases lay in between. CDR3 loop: CASSEGDPGAGELFF. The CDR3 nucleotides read TGTGCCAGCAGTGAAGGAGACCCCGGGGCCGGGGAGCTGTTTTTT.

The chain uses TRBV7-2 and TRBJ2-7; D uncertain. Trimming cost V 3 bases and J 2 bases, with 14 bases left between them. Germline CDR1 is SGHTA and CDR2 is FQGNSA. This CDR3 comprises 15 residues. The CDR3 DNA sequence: TGTGCCAGCAGCTTGGGCGGCCCCCGCCCCTACGAGCAGTACTTC. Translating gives CASSLGGPRPYEQYF.

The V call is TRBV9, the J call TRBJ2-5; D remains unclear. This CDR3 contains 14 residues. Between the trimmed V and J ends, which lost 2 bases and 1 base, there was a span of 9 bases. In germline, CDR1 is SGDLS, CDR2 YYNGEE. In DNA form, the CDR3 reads TGTGCCAGCAGCGTCCAAGCGACCCAAGAGACCCAGTACTTC. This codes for CASSVQATQETQYF.

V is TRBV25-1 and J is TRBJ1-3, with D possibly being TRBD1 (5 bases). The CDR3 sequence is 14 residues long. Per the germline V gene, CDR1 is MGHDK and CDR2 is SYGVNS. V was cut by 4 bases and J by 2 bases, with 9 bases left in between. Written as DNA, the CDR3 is TGTGCCAGCAGTGCGGCAGGGACTGGAAACACCATATATTTT. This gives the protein CASSAAGTGNTIYF.

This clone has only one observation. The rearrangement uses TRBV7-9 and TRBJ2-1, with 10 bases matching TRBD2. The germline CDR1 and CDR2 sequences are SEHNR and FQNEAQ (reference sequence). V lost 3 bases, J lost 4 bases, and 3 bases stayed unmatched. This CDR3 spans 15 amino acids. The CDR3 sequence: CASSFTSGAYNEQFF. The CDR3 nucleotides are TGTGCCAGCAGCTTTACTAGCGGGGCATACAATGAGCAGTTCTTC.

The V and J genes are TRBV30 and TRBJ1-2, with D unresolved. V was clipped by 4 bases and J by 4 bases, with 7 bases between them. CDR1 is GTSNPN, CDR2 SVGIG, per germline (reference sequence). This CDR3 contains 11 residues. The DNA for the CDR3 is TGTGCCTGGATGTGGGTCTATGGCTACACCTTC. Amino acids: CAWMWVYGYTF.

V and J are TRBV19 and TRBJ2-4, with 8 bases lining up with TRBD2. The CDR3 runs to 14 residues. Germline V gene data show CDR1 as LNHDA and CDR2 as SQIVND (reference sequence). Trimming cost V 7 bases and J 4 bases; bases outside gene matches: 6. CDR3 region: CASNPGRAKNIQYF. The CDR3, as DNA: TGTGCCAGTAACCCCGGGAGGGCAAAAAACATTCAGTACTTC.

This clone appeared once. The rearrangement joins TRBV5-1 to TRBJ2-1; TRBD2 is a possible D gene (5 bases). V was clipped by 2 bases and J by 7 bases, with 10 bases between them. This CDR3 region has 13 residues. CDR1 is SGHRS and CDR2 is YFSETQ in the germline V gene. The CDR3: CASSFEGLNEQFF. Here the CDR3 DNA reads TGCGCCAGCAGCTTTGAGGGTTTGAATGAGCAGTTCTTC.

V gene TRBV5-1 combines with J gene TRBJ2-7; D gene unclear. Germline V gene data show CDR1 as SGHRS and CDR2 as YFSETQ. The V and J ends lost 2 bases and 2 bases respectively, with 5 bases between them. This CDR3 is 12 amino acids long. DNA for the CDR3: TGCGCCAGCAGCTTCGACACCTACGAGCAGTACTTC. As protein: CASSFDTYEQYF.

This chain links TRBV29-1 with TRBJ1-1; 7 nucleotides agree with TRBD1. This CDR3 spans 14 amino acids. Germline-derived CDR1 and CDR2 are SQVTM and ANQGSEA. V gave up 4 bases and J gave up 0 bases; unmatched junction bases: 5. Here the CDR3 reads CSVGRTGMNTEAFF. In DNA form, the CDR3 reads TGCAGCGTTGGGAGGACAGGAATGAACACTGAAGCTTTCTTT.

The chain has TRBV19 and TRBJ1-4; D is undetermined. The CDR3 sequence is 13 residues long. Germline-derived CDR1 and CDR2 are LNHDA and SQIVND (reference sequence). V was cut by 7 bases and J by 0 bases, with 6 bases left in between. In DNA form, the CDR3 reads TGTGCCAGTACCGTCCCAACTAATGAAAAACTGTTTTTT. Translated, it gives CASTVPTNEKLFF.

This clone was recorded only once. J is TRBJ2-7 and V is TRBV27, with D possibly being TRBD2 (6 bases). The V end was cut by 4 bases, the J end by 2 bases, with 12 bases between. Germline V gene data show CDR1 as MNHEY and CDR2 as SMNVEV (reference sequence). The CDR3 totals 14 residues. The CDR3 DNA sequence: TGTGCCAGCAGTTCTATGGGAGGAACCTACGAGCAGTACTTC. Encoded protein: CASSSMGGTYEQYF.

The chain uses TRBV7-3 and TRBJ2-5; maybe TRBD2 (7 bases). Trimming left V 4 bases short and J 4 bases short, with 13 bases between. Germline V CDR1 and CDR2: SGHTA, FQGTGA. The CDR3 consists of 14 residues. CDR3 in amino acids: CASSSLGGPETQYF. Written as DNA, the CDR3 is TGTGCCAGCAGCTCCCTCGGGGGGCCAGAGACCCAGTACTTC.

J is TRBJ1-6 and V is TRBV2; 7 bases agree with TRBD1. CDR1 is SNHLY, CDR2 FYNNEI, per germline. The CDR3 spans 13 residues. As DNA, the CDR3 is TGTGTGACAGGGTTGGATTATAATTCACCCCTCCACTTT. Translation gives CVTGLDYNSPLHF.

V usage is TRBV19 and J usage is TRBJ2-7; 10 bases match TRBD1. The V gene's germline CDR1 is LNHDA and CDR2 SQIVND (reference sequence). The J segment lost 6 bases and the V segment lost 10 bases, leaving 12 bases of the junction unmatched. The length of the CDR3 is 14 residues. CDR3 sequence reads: CATHPGQGSGEQYF. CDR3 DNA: TGTGCCACCCACCCGGGACAGGGGAGCGGCGAGCAGTACTTC. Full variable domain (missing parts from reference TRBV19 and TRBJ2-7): DGGITQSPKYLFRKEGQNVTLSCEQNLNHDAMYWYRQDPGQGLRLIYYSQIVNDFQKGDIAEGYSVSREKKESFPLTVTSAQKNPTAFYLCATHPGQGSGEQYFGPGTRLTVT.

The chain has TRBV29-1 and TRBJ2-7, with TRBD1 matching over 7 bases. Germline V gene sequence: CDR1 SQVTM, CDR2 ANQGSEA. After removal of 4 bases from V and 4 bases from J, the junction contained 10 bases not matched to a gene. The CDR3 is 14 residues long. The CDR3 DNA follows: TGCAGCGTTGTTAACAGGGGTCTAGTTTACGAGCAGTACTTC. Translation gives CSVVNRGLVYEQYF.

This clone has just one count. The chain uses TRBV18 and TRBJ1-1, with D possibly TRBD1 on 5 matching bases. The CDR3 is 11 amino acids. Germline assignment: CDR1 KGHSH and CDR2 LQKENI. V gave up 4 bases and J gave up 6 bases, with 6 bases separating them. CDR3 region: CASSLGAEAFF. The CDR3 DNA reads TGTGCCAGCTCACTGGGGGCTGAAGCTTTCTTT.

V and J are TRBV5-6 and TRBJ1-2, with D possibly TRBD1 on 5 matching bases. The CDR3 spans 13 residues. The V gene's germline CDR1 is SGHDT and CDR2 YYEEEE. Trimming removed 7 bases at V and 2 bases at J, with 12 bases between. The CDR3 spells CASGRQSNYGYTF. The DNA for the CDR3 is TGTGCCAGCGGAAGACAGTCGAACTATGGCTACACCTTC.

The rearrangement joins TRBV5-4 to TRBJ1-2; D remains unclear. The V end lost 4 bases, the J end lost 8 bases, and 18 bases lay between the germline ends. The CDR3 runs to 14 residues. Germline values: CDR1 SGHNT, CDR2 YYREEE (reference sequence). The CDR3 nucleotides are TGTGCCAGCAGCAACCCGGGGTACCTTTACGGCTACACCTTC. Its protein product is CASSNPGYLYGYTF.

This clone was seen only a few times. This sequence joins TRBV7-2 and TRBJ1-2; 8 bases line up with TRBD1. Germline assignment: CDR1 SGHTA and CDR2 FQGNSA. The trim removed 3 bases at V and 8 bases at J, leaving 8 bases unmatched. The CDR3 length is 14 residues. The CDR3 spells CASSFLRQGSGYTF. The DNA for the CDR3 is TGTGCCAGCAGCTTCCTCCGACAGGGGAGCGGCTACACCTTC.

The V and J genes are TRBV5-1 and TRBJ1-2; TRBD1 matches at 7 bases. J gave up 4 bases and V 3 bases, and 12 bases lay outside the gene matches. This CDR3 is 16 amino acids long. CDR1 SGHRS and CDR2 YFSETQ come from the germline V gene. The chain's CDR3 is CASSSPTGTVSYGYTF. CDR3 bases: TGCGCCAGCAGCTCACCTACCGGGACAGTAAGCTATGGCTACACCTTC.